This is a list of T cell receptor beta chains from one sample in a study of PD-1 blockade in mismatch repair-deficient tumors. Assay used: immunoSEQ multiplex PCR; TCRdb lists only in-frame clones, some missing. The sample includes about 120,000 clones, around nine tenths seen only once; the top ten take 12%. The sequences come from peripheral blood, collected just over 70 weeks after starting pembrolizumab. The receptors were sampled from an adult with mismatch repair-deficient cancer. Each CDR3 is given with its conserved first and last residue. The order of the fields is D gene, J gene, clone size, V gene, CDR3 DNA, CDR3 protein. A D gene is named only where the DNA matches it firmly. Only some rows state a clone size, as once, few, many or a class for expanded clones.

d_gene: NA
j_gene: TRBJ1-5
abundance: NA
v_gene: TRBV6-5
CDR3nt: TGTGCCAGCAGTAAGGCGCCCCAGGGCAATCAGCCCCAGCATTTT
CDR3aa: CASSKAPQGNQPQHF

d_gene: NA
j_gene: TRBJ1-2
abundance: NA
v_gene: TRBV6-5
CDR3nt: TGTGCCAGCAGTTACAACAGGCAGGGAGGCTACACCTTC
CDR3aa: CASSYNRQGGYTF

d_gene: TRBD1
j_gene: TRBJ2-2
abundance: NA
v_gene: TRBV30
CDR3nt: TGTGCCTTGGACAGGGGGCTGAACACCGGGGAGCTGTTTTTT
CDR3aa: CALDRGLNTGELFF

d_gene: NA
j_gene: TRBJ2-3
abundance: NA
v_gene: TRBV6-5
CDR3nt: TGTGCCAGCTCTAGGGGCGGGAAGTCAGATACGCAGTATTTT
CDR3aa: CASSRGGKSDTQYF

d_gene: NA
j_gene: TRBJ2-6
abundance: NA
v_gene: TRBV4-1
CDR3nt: TGCGCCAGCAGCCGGGGGGCCCTACTAATCTCTGGGGCCAACGTCCTGACTTTC
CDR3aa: CASSRGALLISGANVLTF

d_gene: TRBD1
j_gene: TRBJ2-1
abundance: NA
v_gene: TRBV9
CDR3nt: TGTGCCAGCAGCTCATCCGGGACAGTTTACAATGAGCAGTTCTTC
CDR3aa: CASSSSGTVYNEQFF

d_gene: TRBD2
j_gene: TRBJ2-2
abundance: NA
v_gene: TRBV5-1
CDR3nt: TGCGCCAGCAGCTTGTCCGCGTGGGAGGGCACCGGGGAGCTGTTTTTT
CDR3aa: CASSLSAWEGTGELFF

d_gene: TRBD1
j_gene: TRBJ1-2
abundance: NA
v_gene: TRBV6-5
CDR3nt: TGTGCCAGCAGCGCCGGACAGGGGGCTGGCTACACCTTC
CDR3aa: CASSAGQGAGYTF

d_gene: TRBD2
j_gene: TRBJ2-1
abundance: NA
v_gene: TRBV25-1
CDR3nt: TGTGCCAGCAGTGCCTCCGGGACTAGCGAGCAGTTCTTC
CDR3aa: CASSASGTSEQFF

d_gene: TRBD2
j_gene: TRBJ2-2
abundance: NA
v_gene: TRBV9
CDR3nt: TGTGCCAGCAGCCTAGGACTAGCGGGTTACACCGGGGAGCTGTTTTTT
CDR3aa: CASSLGLAGYTGELFF

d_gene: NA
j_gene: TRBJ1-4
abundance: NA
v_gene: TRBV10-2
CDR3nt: TGCGCCAGCAGTGTGATTAAGGGGAGAAAACTGTTTTTT
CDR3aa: CASSVIKGRKLFF

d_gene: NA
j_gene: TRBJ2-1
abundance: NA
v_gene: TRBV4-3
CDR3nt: TGCGCCAGCAGCCAAGCCAGAGTCTCCTACAATGAGCAGTTCTTC
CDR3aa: CASSQARVSYNEQFF

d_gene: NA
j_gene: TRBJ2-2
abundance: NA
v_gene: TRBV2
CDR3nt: TGTGCCAGCAGTGAAGAAGTGGGGAACGGGGAGCTGTTTTTT
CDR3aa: CASSEEVGNGELFF

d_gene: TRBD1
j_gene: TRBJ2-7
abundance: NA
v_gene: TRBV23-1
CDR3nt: TGCGCCAGCAGTCAACTTACCTACAGGGGGTACTACGAGCAGTACTTC
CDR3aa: CASSQLTYRGYYEQYF

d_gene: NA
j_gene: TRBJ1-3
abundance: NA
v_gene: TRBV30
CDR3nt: TGTGCCTGGAGGAGGGGAAACACCATATATTTT
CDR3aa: CAWRRGNTIYF

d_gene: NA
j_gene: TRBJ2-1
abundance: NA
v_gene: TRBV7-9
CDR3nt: TGTGCCAGCAGCCAAGATGGGCAGTTCTTC
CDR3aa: CASSQDGQFF

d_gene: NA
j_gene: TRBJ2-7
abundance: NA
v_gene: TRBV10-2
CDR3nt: TGCGCCAGCACCCGGTTAGCCCGTAGCTCCTACGAGCAGTACTTC
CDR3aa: CASTRLARSSYEQYF

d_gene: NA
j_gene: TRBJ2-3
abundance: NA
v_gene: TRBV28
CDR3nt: TGTGCCAGCAGTTCCGGGATTTGGCTTAGTCCTAGCACAGATACGCAGTATTTT
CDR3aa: CASSSGIWLSPSTDTQYF

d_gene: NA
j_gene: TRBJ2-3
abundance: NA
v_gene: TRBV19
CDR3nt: TGTGCCAGCACCGAGGCGTCATCCAACACAGATACGCAGTATTTT
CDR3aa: CASTEASSNTDTQYF

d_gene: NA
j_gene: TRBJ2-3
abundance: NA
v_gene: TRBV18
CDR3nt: TGTGCCAGCTCTAACCAGGGAGAAGATACGCAGTATTTT
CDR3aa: CASSNQGEDTQYF

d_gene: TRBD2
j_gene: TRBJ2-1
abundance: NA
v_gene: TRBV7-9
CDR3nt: TGTGCCAGCAGCTTGGTAGCGGGTCTCCATGAGCAGTTCTTC
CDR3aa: CASSLVAGLHEQFF

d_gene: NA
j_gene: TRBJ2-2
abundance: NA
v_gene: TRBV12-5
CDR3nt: TGTGCTAGTGGCCGGGGCGGGACCGGGGAGCTGTTTTTT
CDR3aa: CASGRGGTGELFF

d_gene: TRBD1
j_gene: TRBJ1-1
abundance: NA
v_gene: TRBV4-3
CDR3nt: TGCGCCAGCAGTCTTGACAGGGTGAACACTGAAGCTTTCTTT
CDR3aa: CASSLDRVNTEAFF

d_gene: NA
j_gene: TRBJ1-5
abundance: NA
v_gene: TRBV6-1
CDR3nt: TGTGCCAGCAGTGCGTGGGAGAGCTATAGCAATCAGCCCCAGCATTTT
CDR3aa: CASSAWESYSNQPQHF

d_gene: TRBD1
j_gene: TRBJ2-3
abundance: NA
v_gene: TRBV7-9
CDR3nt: TGTGCCAGCAGCGGGCCCGGGACAGGCACCGCAGATACGCAGTATTTT
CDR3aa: CASSGPGTGTADTQYF

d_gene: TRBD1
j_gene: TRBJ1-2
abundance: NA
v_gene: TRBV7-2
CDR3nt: TGTGCCAGCAGCTTAGCGTCAGTGGGACAGCCTCCTGAAGCTAACTATGGCTACACCTTC
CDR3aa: CASSLASVGQPPEANYGYTF

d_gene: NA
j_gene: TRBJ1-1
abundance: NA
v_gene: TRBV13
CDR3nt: TGTGCCAGCAGCCCGAACACTGAAGCTTTCTTT
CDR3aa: CASSPNTEAFF

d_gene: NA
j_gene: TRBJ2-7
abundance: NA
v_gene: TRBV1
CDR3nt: TGCACCAGCAGCCAACACCCAGCGGGAGGGCCCTCCTACGAGCAGTACTTC
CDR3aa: CTSSQHPAGGPSYEQYF

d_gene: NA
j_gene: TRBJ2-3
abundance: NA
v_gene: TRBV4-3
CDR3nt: TGCGCCAGCAGCCAACGGGACTTTAGCACAGATACGCAGTATTTT
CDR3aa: CASSQRDFSTDTQYF

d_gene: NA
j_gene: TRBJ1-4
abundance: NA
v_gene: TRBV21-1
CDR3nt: TGTGCCAGCAGCTTAGTGCCAGACGAAAAACTGTTTTTT
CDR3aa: CASSLVPDEKLFF

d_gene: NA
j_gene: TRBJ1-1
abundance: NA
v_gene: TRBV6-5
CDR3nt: TGTGCCAGCAGTCCGGGAACAGGGTACACTGAAGCTTTCTTT
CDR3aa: CASSPGTGYTEAFF

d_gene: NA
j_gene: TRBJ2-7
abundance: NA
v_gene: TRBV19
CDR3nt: TGTGCCAGTAGTATAGTCGGGGGAGTTCGTTACGAGCAGTACTTC
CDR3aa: CASSIVGGVRYEQYF

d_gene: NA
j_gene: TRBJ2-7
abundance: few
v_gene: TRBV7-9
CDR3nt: TGTGCCAGCAGCTTAGCGGGACACGAGCAGTACTTC
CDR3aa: CASSLAGHEQYF

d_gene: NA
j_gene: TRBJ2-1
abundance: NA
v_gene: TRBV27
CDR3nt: TGTGCCAGCAGTTTACACAAGGCGATGAGCTCCTACAATGAGCAGTTCTTC
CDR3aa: CASSLHKAMSSYNEQFF

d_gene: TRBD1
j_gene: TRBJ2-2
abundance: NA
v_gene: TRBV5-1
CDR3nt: TGCGCCAGCAATGACGGACAGGGATACACCGGGGAGCTGTTTTTT
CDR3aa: CASNDGQGYTGELFF

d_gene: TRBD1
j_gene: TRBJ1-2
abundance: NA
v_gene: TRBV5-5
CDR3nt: TGTGCCAGCAGCTTGGCCCCGACAGGGGGCTATGGCTACACCTTC
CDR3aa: CASSLAPTGGYGYTF

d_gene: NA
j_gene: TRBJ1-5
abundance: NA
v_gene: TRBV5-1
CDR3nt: TGCGCCAGCAGCTTGACAGGGATTGGCAATCAGCCCCAGCATTTT
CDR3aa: CASSLTGIGNQPQHF

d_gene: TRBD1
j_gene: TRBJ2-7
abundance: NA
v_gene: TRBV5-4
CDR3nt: TGTGCCAGCAGCTTGAAGCCAGGGGGATCCTACGAGCAGTACTTC
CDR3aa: CASSLKPGGSYEQYF

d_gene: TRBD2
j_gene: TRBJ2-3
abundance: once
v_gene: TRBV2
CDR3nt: TGTGCCAGCAGCGGACTAGCCGCCACAGATACGCAGTATTTT
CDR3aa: CASSGLAATDTQYF

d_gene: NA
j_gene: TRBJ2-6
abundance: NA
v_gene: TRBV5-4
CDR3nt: TGTGCCAGCAGCTTGTTCCCCTCTGGGGCCAACGTCCTGACTTTC
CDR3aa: CASSLFPSGANVLTF

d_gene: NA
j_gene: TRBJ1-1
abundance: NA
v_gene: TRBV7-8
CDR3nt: TGTGCCAGCAGCACTCTCCTGAACACTGAAGCTTTCTTT
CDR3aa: CASSTLLNTEAFF

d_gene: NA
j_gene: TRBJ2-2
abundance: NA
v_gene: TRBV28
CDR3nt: TGTGCCAGCAGTTTAGTGAACACCGGGGAGCTGTTTTTT
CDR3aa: CASSLVNTGELFF